This T cell receptor beta chain came from a study of tumor and adjacent non-tumor tissue in lung cancer (dated by TCRdb to the late 2010s). Context from the whole study: By cancer type, the cohort comprised some twelve adenocarcinoma patients, 2 squamous cell carcinoma patients and 1 small cell lung cancer patient. The 15 enrolled patients, of whom some ten were men and 5 were women, were aged about 31 to 80 years and were diagnosed with TNM stage I to III disease. The study compared bulk TCRbeta repertoires from lung tumor tissue and matched distant non-tumor lung tissue of some 16 lung cancer patients. TCRbeta CDR3 sequencing was performed on fewer than 35 paired specimens, with one tumor sample and one normal lung sample collected per patient. Sequencing generated a total of 125,075,908 productive TCRbeta reads, averaging around 4.3 million reads per sample.

RNA was isolated from bulk unsorted tissue, and RNA quality was assessed with a NanoDrop ND-1000 and an Agilent 2100. Donors were newly diagnosed lung cancer patients admitted for thoracic surgery in China between August and November 2014, without prior chemotherapy. Patients with previous radiotherapy or chemotherapy, or with another concurrent cancer, were excluded from the study. Surgical tissue pieces of roughly 1-2 cm3 were preserved in RNAlater solution and stored at -80 °C until use. The library relied on multiplex PCR. Sequencing took place on an Illumina HiSeq 2500. Following protocols modified from ARM-PCR, the researchers constructed TCRbeta libraries through three rounds of nested PCR with primers (Table S4). Before sequencing, PCR products in the 200-500 bp range were cut out of the gel and cleaned up using the QIAquick gel extraction kit. Concerning the study's data processing: Trimmomatic was used to clean the reads, FLASH merged the cleaned reads into complete CDR3 sequences, and MiTCR assigned the sequences to V(D)J germline segments. Clonal diversity was computed as the inverse Simpson's index with VDJtools. Productive reads were defined as in-frame sequences without a premature stop codon. TCRdb took the public reads, trimmed them with fastp at Q25, ran MiXCR for clone calling and kept in-frame beta chains. When rows share a CDR3 protein, they turn into one entry using the most common DNA and genes. The V and J calls were determined by TCRdb, not by the authors. The sample has 90,000 to 110,000 distinct CDR3 sequences on record, approximately 71% of them singletons. 30% to 45% of the sample comes from the top ten.

General study outcomes and caveats: With only roughly 14 patients in the cohort, the authors noted that larger samples and more detailed clinical data are needed. The top 100 clones made up a significantly larger cumulative share of the repertoire in normal lung than in tumor tissue. Neither the sequencing platform nor unique molecular identifiers are mentioned in the methods. Tumor tissue showed significantly greater TCR diversity (inverse Simpson) than normal lung tissue (roughly 430 vs 170, P = 0.0075, Mann-Whitney U test). Peripheral blood was not sequenced, so blood TCRbeta repertoires were not examined in the lung cancer patients of the study. TCR diversity was significantly higher in younger patients, and higher tumor TCR diversity was associated with shorter overall and disease-free survival.

The CDR3 runs 14 amino acids, cysteine and phenylalanine included. The CDR3 DNA has 42 bases and is translated from base 1. The germline V gene encodes CDR1 GTSNPN and CDR2 SVGIG (reference sequence). V loses 4 bases at its end and J loses 4 bases; junction bases beyond the gene matches: 7. This clonotype turned up a few times. What antigen it recognizes has not been identified. Per-base quality was not reported, and no clone a single base away is much larger than it. This chain joins TRBV30 to TRBJ2-5; TRBD2 aligns with 9 central bases. This clonotype originated in a woman aged 55-70 years with non-small cell lung cancer. Sequencing was carried out using lung tumor tissue. The CDR3 here reads CAWKAGGRVETQYF. The sequence in DNA is TGTGCCTGGAAAGCGGGAGGTCGCGTAGAGACCCAGTACTTC.